This is a list of T cell receptor beta chains from one sample in a study of OX40 agonist ivuxolimab in advanced cancers. Data came from immunoSEQ multiplex PCR; TCRdb stores just in-frame clones and leaves some out. Of some 80,000 clones in the sample, about four fifths are singletons; the top ten hold around 25%. Sequenced here: CD4+ or CD8+ T cells sorted from blood, sampled in a trial of the OX40 agonist ivuxolimab. These receptors originate from an adult with an advanced solid tumor such as melanoma, head and neck, liver or kidney cancer. The CDR3 runs from the conserved cysteine through the conserved F or W. A D gene is named only where the DNA matches it firmly. Some rows have no size entry. The others give once, few or many, or a class for an expanded clone.

clone size	V gene	D gene	J gene	CDR3 DNA	CDR3 protein
NA	TRBV18	NA	TRBJ1-2	TGTGCCAGCTCACCCCCAGGGGTTGCTAACTATGGCTACACCTTC	CASSPPGVANYGYTF
NA	TRBV6-5	NA	TRBJ1-6	TGTGCCAGCAACCGCCGGGACACCGTTAATTCACCCCTCCACTTT	CASNRRDTVNSPLHF
NA	TRBV19	NA	TRBJ1-5	TGTGCCAGTAGTGCCCAAGGGTGGGGGGGCTGGCAGCCCCAGCATTTT	CASSAQGWGGWQPQHF
NA	TRBV18	TRBD2	TRBJ2-7	TGTGCCAGCTCACTGACTAGCGTCGCCTACGAGCAGTACTTC	CASSLTSVAYEQYF
NA	TRBV4-1	NA	TRBJ2-3	TGCGCCAGCAGCCAATCCCCAGGCACAGATACGCAGTATTTT	CASSQSPGTDTQYF
NA	TRBV4-1	NA	TRBJ1-1	TGCGCCAGCAGCCTAAGCCGGGACCCTCGAAAGAGGACTGAAGCTTTCTTT	CASSLSRDPRKRTEAFF
NA	TRBV11-2	NA	TRBJ1-1	TGTGCCAGCAGCTTAAACACTGAAGCTTTCTTT	CASSLNTEAFF
NA	TRBV5-1	NA	TRBJ2-7	TGCGCCAGCAGCGTGAGTACCTACGAGCAGTACTTC	CASSVSTYEQYF
NA	TRBV9	NA	TRBJ1-1	TGTGCCAGCAGCGTAGGCCAGTTGAACACTGAAGCTTTCTTT	CASSVGQLNTEAFF
NA	TRBV5-4	NA	TRBJ1-1	TGTGCCAGCAGCAGGGACGCCGGGACGGAAACTGAAGCTTTCTTT	CASSRDAGTETEAFF
NA	TRBV6-1	NA	TRBJ2-1	TGTGCGACGTCGTTTGTCTATGAGCAGTTCTTC	CATSFVYEQFF
few	TRBV30	NA	TRBJ1-5	TGTGCCTGGAGAGGGGGGGCTAGTCAGCCCCAGCATTTT	CAWRGGASQPQHF
NA	TRBV29-1	NA	TRBJ1-4	TGCAGCGCCGAGCCACAGGGCGAGGGTGAAAAACTGTTTTTT	CSAEPQGEGEKLFF
NA	TRBV30	NA	TRBJ1-6	TGTGCCTGGAGTGTACACAACTATAATTCACCCCTCCACTTT	CAWSVHNYNSPLHF
NA	TRBV18	TRBD1	TRBJ2-7	TGTGCCAGCTCTTCGGGACAGGGGCACTACGAGCAGTACTTC	CASSSGQGHYEQYF
NA	TRBV10-1	NA	TRBJ1-5	TGCGCCAGCAGTGAGAGTCCGGACAGCAATCAGCCCCAGCATTTT	CASSESPDSNQPQHF
NA	TRBV5-4	TRBD1	TRBJ1-1	TGTGCCAGCAGCTTTCAGGGGGCTGAAGCTTTCTTT	CASSFQGAEAFF
once	TRBV27	NA	TRBJ1-4	TGTGCCAGCAGTTTACTTGGCTCTACTAATGAAAAACTGTTTTTT	CASSLLGSTNEKLFF
NA	TRBV29-1	TRBD2	TRBJ2-1	TGCAGCGTTGCAGCGGGGCGATACAATGAGCAGTTCTTC	CSVAAGRYNEQFF
NA	TRBV18	TRBD1	TRBJ2-7	TGTGCCAGCTCACCATCTGACAGGGTAGCCTACGAGCAGTACTTC	CASSPSDRVAYEQYF
NA	TRBV11-3	NA	TRBJ2-3	TGTGCCAGCAGCTTGGGGACCCTCTCCACAGATACGCAGTATTTT	CASSLGTLSTDTQYF
NA	TRBV2	NA	TRBJ1-2	TGTGCCAGCAGGACTCGAGCGGGGGACGCCTATGGCTACACCTTC	CASRTRAGDAYGYTF
NA	TRBV29-1	NA	TRBJ1-5	TGCAGCGTTGGAGACGCCGCGGAGCCCCAGCATTTT	CSVGDAAEPQHF
NA	TRBV20-1	NA	TRBJ2-4	TGCAGTGCTCGGGGGACTGGAGATTCTTACTTC	CSARGTGDSYF
NA	TRBV2	TRBD2	TRBJ2-7	TGTGCCAGCAGTGAATCGCCGGGACTAGCCTACGAGCAGTACTTC	CASSESPGLAYEQYF
NA	TRBV27	NA	TRBJ2-2	TGTGCCAGCAGTTTACTCCCTGACACGGGGCTGGATACCGGGGAGCTGTTTTTT	CASSLLPDTGLDTGELFF